This T cell receptor beta chain came from a study of cytomegalovirus exposure and HLA in healthy donors. PCR involved 60 Vbeta and 13 Jbeta primers. Clones were sequenced by immunoSEQ multiplex PCR, and TCRdb holds only the in-frame ones, with some missing. Of approximately 150,000 clones in the sample, approximately 79% were seen once. Overall study findings and caveats: In a later analysis, donors in an Asian-associated ancestry cluster reportedly had fewer N-insertions in productive TCRs than the cohort mean.

The junction had 6 bases not matched to a gene; V was cut back by 3 bases and J by 1 base. The V gene's germline CDR1 is MGHDK and CDR2 SYGVNS. The CDR3 is 16 residues long. Remarks on this clone: Its antigen remains unidentified.

The chain links TRBV25-1 to TRBJ2-5; TRBD2 matches 9 bases. Sequenced input: PBMCs. The TCR sequence derives from a man aged 35 to 55 in good health and CMV-seronegative. This CDR3 is CASSDGLAGIQETQYF. The DNA of the CDR3 is TGTGCCAGCAGTGATGGGCTAGCGGGAATCCAAGAGACCCAGTACTTC.